This T cell receptor beta chain was identified in a study of T cells in Graves' hyperthyroidism and ophthalmopathy. The germline CDR1 and CDR2 sequences are SGHRS and YFSETQ. This CDR3 region has 14 residues. The V gene lost 7 bases and the J gene lost 2 bases, with 15 bases spanning the gap. Together with thyroid ultrasound, orbital computed tomography, serum thyroxine and TRAb, clinical symptoms were used for diagnoses. The investigators amplified TCR beta CDR3 regions from RNA transcripts. The study used the HTBI primer set for a first-round RT-PCR of the TCR CDR3. TCRdb recomputed calls from the multiplex PCR reads with MiXCR, one row per CDR3 protein. The sample lists about 410,000 distinct CDR3 sequences, roughly 14% occurring once. This clonotype occurred many times.

Sequenced sample: blood. The TCR originated in a man between 18 and 35 years old with Graves' ophthalmopathy. The rearrangement uses TRBV5-1 and TRBJ1-1, with a tentative D call TRBD1 (6 bases). The CDR3 loop is CASSARGANTEAFF. The CDR3 DNA reads TGCGCCAGCTCCGCCAGGGGCGCAAACACTGAAGCTTTCTTT.